This TCR beta chain was documented in a study of blood T cell repertoires in COVID-19. Study background: Sites in the United States, Italy and Spain provided acute and convalescent COVID-19 samples. Sources were T cells, B-cell-depleted T cells, or PBMCs; the material itself was cDNA or gDNA.

Germline V gives CDR1 SGHAT, CDR2 FQNNGV. This CDR3 spans 15 amino acids. The V gene lost 6 bases and the J gene lost 0 bases, with 12 bases spanning the gap. Original handling: Reference gene primer amplification gave estimated nucleated cell counts. Using immunoSEQ multiplex PCR, the repertoire was profiled, and TCRdb retains in-frame clones only, with some absent. The D gene and trimming were derived from the DNA, and the V and J assignments and clone size from that table. The sample contains around 100,000 clones, roughly four fifths of which appear only once. This receptor was taken from a man in his 70s with acute or convalescent COVID-19. The sample was peripheral blood. V is TRBV11-2 and J is TRBJ1-5; D might be TRBD1 (5 bases). The CDR3 here is CASSRGQNSNQPQHF. CDR3 sequence (DNA): TGTGCCAGCAGTCGTGGACAAAATAGCAATCAGCCCCAGCATTTT. The full variable domain, completed using reference TRBV11-2 and TRBJ1-5, is EAGVAQSPRYKIIEKRQSVAFWCNPISGHATLYWYQQILGQGPKLLIQFQNNGVVDDSQLPKDRFSAERLKGVDSTLKIQPAKLEDSAVYLCASSRGQNSNQPQHFGDGTRLSIL.